This T cell receptor beta chain was profiled in a study of blood T cell repertoires in COVID-19 (dated by TCRdb to about 2020). The study in broad terms: Samples covering the acute and convalescent phases of COVID-19 were provided by collaborators in the United States, Italy and Spain. The material from the prospective study consisted of cDNA or gDNA derived from T cells, B-cell-depleted T cells, or PBMCs. Subjects who had been exposed to COVID-19, were actively infected with it, or had recovered from it provided the deeply sampled blood TCRbeta repertoires that made up the dataset. The repertoires were made available in a free public database intended to serve as a resource for research on the immune response to SARS-CoV-2. The samples were drawn from the first 160 participants of the ongoing ImmuneRACE study and from 1,254 subjects provided by 6 global collaborators. The sample metadata nearly always contained a de-identified subject ID, COVID-19 status, age in years and sex. Where HLA class I and class II types were available, the types were taken from metadata supplied by the sample provider, not from assay-based typing. The research as a whole found: Clinical and demographic metadata were provided uncurated, with the amount varying by source and participant.

Points on this clone: Its specific antigen is unknown. No base quality values were provided; no much bigger clone lies one nucleotide off.

TCRbeta CDR3 regions were amplified from genomic DNA by means of the immunoSEQ Assay, a bias-controlled multiplex PCR. Processing in the source paper ran as follows. Within the assay, amplification of reference gene primers was used to estimate how many nucleated cells each sample contained. To quantify the absolute abundance of each unique TCRbeta CDR3 rearrangement, sequence reads were collapsed and filtered. For each sample, productive Simpson clonality was calculated by taking the square root of Simpson's diversity index across productive rearrangements. TCRdb took over this immuneACCESS table, retaining in-frame rearrangements with V and J assigned. Such tables are incomplete; in checked studies, under half of the missing clones stem from an unresolved V gene, and the remainder is unexplained. Clone size and V and J calls were adopted from that table, with D and trimming inferred from the DNA. The sample table contains around 150,000 clones; only one count was recorded for 80% to 85% of them. The ten largest clones take up 3% to 4.5% of the sample.

Each collaborating institution followed its own protocols to collect whole blood in K2EDTA tubes. For TCRbeta analysis, collaborators shipped samples as frozen whole blood, isolated PBMCs, or DNA extracted from either of those sample types. CDR1 and CDR2, looked up from the germline V gene, are SGHVS and FQNEAQ. Trimming leaves V shorter by 1 base and J shorter by 4 bases, with the junction holding 4 bases beyond the gene matches. Spanning cysteine to phenylalanine, the CDR3 consists of 15 amino acids. Only the CDR3 DNA is retained, 45 bases long and in frame from the first base. The chain is made from TRBV7-8 and TRBJ1-2, with 9 bases matching TRBD1. The TCR was taken from a woman aged 55 to 70 with acute or convalescent COVID-19. The sequenced sample consisted of peripheral blood. The DNA sequence reads TGTGCCAGCAGCTTAGAAGGGACAGGGATCTATGGCTACACCTTC. Protein translation: CASSLEGTGIYGYTF.